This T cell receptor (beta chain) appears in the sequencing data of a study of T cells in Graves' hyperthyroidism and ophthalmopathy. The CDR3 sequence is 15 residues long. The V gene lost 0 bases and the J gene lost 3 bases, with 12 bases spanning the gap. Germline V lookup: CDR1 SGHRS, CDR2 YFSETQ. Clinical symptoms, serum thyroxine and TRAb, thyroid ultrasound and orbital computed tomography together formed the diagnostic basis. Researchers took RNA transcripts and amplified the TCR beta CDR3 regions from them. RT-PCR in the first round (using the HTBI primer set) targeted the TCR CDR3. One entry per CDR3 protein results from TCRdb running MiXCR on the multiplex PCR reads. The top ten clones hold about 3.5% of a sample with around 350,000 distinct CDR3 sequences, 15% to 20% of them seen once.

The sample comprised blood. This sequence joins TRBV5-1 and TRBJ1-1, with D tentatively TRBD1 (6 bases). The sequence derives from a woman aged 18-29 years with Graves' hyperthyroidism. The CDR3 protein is CASSLGSGADTEAFF. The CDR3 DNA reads TGCGCCAGCAGCTTGGGGTCAGGGGCTGACACTGAAGCTTTCTTT.